Below, 30 T cell receptor beta chains from the same sample are listed, as sequenced in a study of blood T cell repertoires in COVID-19. Sequenced by immunoSEQ multiplex PCR; TCRdb stores in-frame clones only, minus some. The sample yields 130,000 or so clones, about four fifths seen once. Sequenced sample: peripheral blood. Receptor source: a human donor in a cohort sampled during active COVID-19.

J is TRBJ2-7 and V is TRBV6-2 or TRBV6-3; 10 bases line up with TRBD1. The CDR3 contains 13 residues. Germline-derived CDR1 and CDR2 are MNHEY and SVGEGT. The J segment lost 3 bases and the V segment lost 4 bases, leaving 0 bases of the junction unmatched. The CDR3 here is CASSWDRGYEQYF. CDR3 sequence (DNA): TGTGCCAGCAGTTGGGACAGGGGCTACGAGCAGTACTTC.

The V gene is TRBV6-2 or TRBV6-3, the J gene TRBJ2-5, with unresolved D. The germline V gene encodes CDR1 MNHEY and CDR2 SVGEGT. V was cut by 6 bases and J by 5 bases, with 7 bases left in between. The CDR3 has 11 amino acids. The CDR3 protein is CASSPAETQYF. CDR3 nucleotides: TGTGCCAGCAGCCCGGCCGAGACCCAGTACTTC.

As to this clone: Other nucleotide sequences in the sample specify the same CDR3. The DNA of the CDR3 is TGTGCCAGCAGCTTAGACAGGGCAGGAAACACCATATATTTT. Translated: CASSLDRAGNTIYF. This chain connects TRBV11-2 to TRBJ1-3; D perhaps matches TRBD1 (5 bases). Germline V gives CDR1 SGHAT, CDR2 FQNNGV. The CDR3 has 14 residues. V dropped 0 bases and J dropped 4 bases, with 7 bases sitting between them.

The chain recombines TRBV6-6 with TRBJ2-7; D is possibly TRBD1 (7 bases). The CDR3 is 14 residues long. Trimming shortened V by 3 bases and J by 6 bases, and 15 bases separated the two germline ends. Germline V gives CDR1 MNHNY, CDR2 SVGAGI (reference sequence). CDR3 sequence (DNA): TGTGCCAGCAGTTATCCAGGGGGGTCCGGCGAGCAGTACTTC. This codes for CASSYPGGSGEQYF.

The chain couples TRBV13 to TRBJ2-7; 7 bases match TRBD2. This CDR3 region has 14 residues. The germline V gene has CDR1 PRHDT and CDR2 FYEKMQ (reference sequence). J was trimmed by 6 bases and V by 6 bases; bases with no gene match: 11. The CDR3 DNA is TGTGCCAGCAGTGATGGACTAGAAGGAGTCGAGCAGTACTTC. This encodes CASSDGLEGVEQYF.

The CDR3 DNA follows: TGTGCCAGCAGCAAGACCTGGCTAGACACCGGGGAGCTGTTTTTT. Translation gives CASSKTWLDTGELFF. V usage is TRBV9 and J usage is TRBJ2-2; D is unresolved. V dropped 4 bases and J dropped 3 bases, with 13 bases sitting between them. The CDR3 has 15 residues. CDR1 SGDLS and CDR2 YYNGEE come from the germline V gene.

The genes are TRBV2 and TRBJ2-2, with TRBD1 matching 10 bases. Trimming took 8 bases from V and 4 from J; bases not matched to a gene: 4. CDR1 is SNHLY and CDR2 is FYNNEI in the germline V gene. The CDR3 runs to 14 residues. Here the CDR3 DNA reads TGTGCCAGCGGACAGGGGGTGCGCACCGGGGAGCTGTTTTTT. Protein product: CASGQGVRTGELFF. The full variable domain, in which reference TRBV2 and TRBJ2-2 provide the parts outside the CDR3, is EPEVTQTPSHQVTQMGQEVILRCVPISNHLYFYWYRQILGQKVEFLVSFYNNEISEKSEIFDDQFSVERPDGSNFTLKIRSTKLEDSAMYFCASGQGVRTGELFFGEGSRLTVL.

V and J are TRBV15 and TRBJ2-7, with 11 nucleotides matching TRBD1. Germline CDR1 and CDR2: LNHNV and YYDKDF (reference sequence). CDR3 length: 16 amino acids. Germline trimming cut 3 bases from V and 6 bases from J; bases unmatched to any gene: 10. Here the CDR3 reads CATSREPGQGAGEQYF. Written as DNA, the CDR3 is TGTGCCACCAGCAGGGAACCCGGACAGGGGGCGGGCGAGCAGTACTTC. Full variable domain (outside the CDR3, taken from reference TRBV15 and TRBJ2-7): DAMVIQNPRYQVTQFGKPVTLSCSQTLNHNVMYWYQQKSSQAPKLLFHYYDKDFNNEADTPDNFQSRRPNTSFCFLDIRSPGLGDTAMYLCATSREPGQGAGEQYFGPGTRLTVT.

The J gene is TRBJ2-1, the V gene TRBV3-1 (or the pseudogene TRBV3-2); TRBD2 aligns across 12 bases. The CDR3 runs to 19 residues. Trimming at V came to 3 bases and at J to 6 bases, leaving 15 bases not matched to a gene. Germline V gene sequence: CDR1 LGHDT, CDR2 YNNKEL (reference sequence). The DNA for the CDR3 is TGTGCCAGCAGCCAGGAGGGTGGTCTAGCGGGAGGGCGGGGCAATGAGCAGTTCTTC. It specifies CASSQEGGLAGGRGNEQFF.

This clone was found once. The V call is TRBV19, the J call TRBJ2-5, with 8 positions matching TRBD1. After removal of 2 bases from V and 2 bases from J, the junction contained 7 bases not matched to a gene. CDR1 is LNHDA and CDR2 is SQIVND in the germline V gene (reference sequence). This CDR3 is 16 amino acids long. CDR3 DNA: TGTGCCAGTAGTATAAGTTCGGGGACAGGACAAGAGACCCAGTACTTC. Encoded protein: CASSISSGTGQETQYF.

The V call is TRBV7-3, the J call TRBJ2-7; the D gene is possibly TRBD1 (6 bases). This CDR3 has 15 residues. The V end lost 2 bases, the J end lost 3 bases, and 14 bases lay between the germline ends. The germline CDR1 and CDR2 sequences are SGHTA and FQGTGA. The DNA for the CDR3 is TGTGCCAGCAGCTTAGGTACAGGGACCCACTACGAGCAGTACTTC. As protein: CASSLGTGTHYEQYF.

The chain links TRBV5-4 to TRBJ2-1; 7 bases line up with TRBD2. Germline V gene lookup returns CDR1 SGHNT and CDR2 YYREEE (reference sequence). J gave up 4 bases and V 0 bases, and 4 bases lay outside the gene matches. The CDR3 is made up of 15 amino acids. Here the CDR3 reads CASSLVSGPYNEQFF. CDR3 DNA sequence: TGTGCCAGCAGCTTGGTTAGCGGGCCATACAATGAGCAGTTCTTC.

The chain joins TRBV2 to TRBJ1-3, with D unclear. There are 18 residues in the CDR3. The V and J ends lost 2 bases and 0 bases respectively, with 17 bases between them. Per germline, CDR1 SNHLY and CDR2 FYNNEI. This CDR3 reads CASSERFRGFNSGNTIYF. The CDR3 DNA reads TGTGCCAGCAGTGAAAGATTCCGGGGATTCAACTCTGGAAACACCATATATTTT.

This clone was counted only a few times. The V gene is TRBV6-5, the J gene TRBJ2-3; D uncertain. With 6 bases removed from V and 8 bases from J, the gap between germline ends came to 12 bases. Germline CDR1 and CDR2: MNHEY and SVGAGI. The CDR3 extends over 12 amino acids. CDR3 region: CASSNREVTQYF. CDR3 nucleotides: TGTGCCAGCAGCAACCGTGAGGTTACGCAGTATTTT.

The chain joins TRBV18 to TRBJ1-5; tentatively, D is TRBD1 (6 bases). The CDR3 spans 15 residues. V shed 3 bases and J shed 3 bases, with 12 bases lying between them. The germline CDR1 and CDR2 sequences are KGHSH and LQKENI. The chain's CDR3 is CASSPSGQINQPQHF. In nucleotides, the CDR3 is TGTGCCAGCTCACCGTCAGGACAGATCAATCAGCCCCAGCATTTT.

CDR3 sequence: CASSKGGRGQRLEETQYF. CDR3 nucleotide sequence: TGTGCCAGCAGCAAGGGTGGTCGGGGACAGCGATTAGAAGAGACCCAGTACTTC. The chain combines TRBV21-1 with TRBJ2-5; TRBD1, as called in the table, went unchecked against the DNA. TRBV21-1 is a recognized pseudogene. There are 18 residues in the CDR3.

V is TRBV6-1 and J is TRBJ1-5; D is ambiguous. CDR1 is MNHNS and CDR2 is SASEGT in the germline V gene. This CDR3 has 14 amino acids. The V gene lost 3 bases and the J gene lost 3 bases, with 9 bases spanning the gap. The CDR3 protein is CASSDAGPNQPQHF. The CDR3 DNA reads TGTGCCAGCAGTGATGCGGGCCCCAATCAGCCCCAGCATTTT.

J is TRBJ2-1 and V is TRBV5-6; TRBD2 is a possible D gene (5 bases). The V end lost 3 bases, the J end lost 3 bases, and 16 bases lay between the germline ends. The CDR3 sequence is 16 residues long. The V gene's germline CDR1 is SGHDT and CDR2 YYEEEE. In DNA, the CDR3 is TGTGCCAGCAGCTCTCTTTGGTTAGCGAGCTACAATGAGCAGTTCTTC. Protein product: CASSSLWLASYNEQFF.

V gene TRBV30 combines with J gene TRBJ1-2; 7 bases match TRBD1. Looked up from germline, CDR1 is GTSNPN and CDR2 is SVGIG (reference sequence). The CDR3 contains 14 residues. V gave up 3 bases and J gave up 4 bases; unmatched junction bases: 8. The CDR3 here is CAWSRLGTAYGYTF. CDR3 nucleotides: TGTGCCTGGAGCAGGTTGGGGACAGCCTATGGCTACACCTTC.

In this sample, this clone turned up a few times. The V gene is TRBV7-2, the J gene TRBJ1-5; D unclear. The CDR3 totals 17 residues. V lost 2 bases and J 0 bases, leaving 14 bases between the germline ends. Germline V gives CDR1 SGHTA, CDR2 FQGNSA. The CDR3: CASSLSPPSGSNQPQHF. CDR3 sequence (DNA): TGTGCCAGCAGCTTAAGCCCCCCGAGCGGTAGCAATCAGCCCCAGCATTTT.

The chain carries TRBV5-8 and TRBJ1-2, with D unclear. V lost 0 bases, J lost 3 bases, and 9 bases lay in between. Germline V CDR1 and CDR2: SGHTS, YDEGEE. This CDR3 has 14 residues. The CDR3 nucleotides read TGTGCCAGCAGCTTGGCGGGTTGGGACTATGGCTACACCTTC. Its protein product is CASSLAGWDYGYTF.

In its sample, this clone was seen many times. The rearrangement links TRBV24-1 to TRBJ2-1, with D possibly matching TRBD2 (6 bases). V shed 2 bases and J shed 0 bases, with 10 bases lying between them. Germline V gene sequence: CDR1 KGHDR, CDR2 SFDVKD. This CDR3 contains 16 residues. CDR3 coding DNA: TGTGCCACCAGTGATTCTAGCGCTATCTCCTACAATGAGCAGTTCTTC. Its translation is CATSDSSAISYNEQFF.

Only one count was recorded for this clone. V usage is TRBV5-6 and J usage is TRBJ2-7, with D hard to call. CDR3 size: 16 residues. CDR1 is SGHDT, CDR2 YYEEEE, per germline. V lost 5 bases and J lost 2, with 20 bases in between. The CDR3 DNA reads as TGTGCCAGCAGTCTGCGGTTGGGTTCCCTTACCTACGAGCAGTACTTC. Translation gives CASSLRLGSLTYEQYF.

V is TRBV5-1 and J is TRBJ2-5, with 9 bases identical to TRBD2. Germline assignment: CDR1 SGHRS and CDR2 YFSETQ. The length of the CDR3 is 13 residues. Germline trimming cut 2 bases from V and 5 bases from J; bases unmatched to any gene: 1. The CDR3 coding sequence is TGCGCCAGCAGCTTCGGACTAGCGGAGACCCAGTACTTC. As protein: CASSFGLAETQYF.

The chain employs TRBV18 and TRBJ2-2; 7 bases agree with TRBD1. In germline, CDR1 is KGHSH, CDR2 LQKENI. The CDR3 loop spans 16 amino acids. With 3 bases clipped from V and 1 base from J, the junction kept 5 bases outside the gene matches. CDR3 bases: TGTGCCAGCTCACCGCTTACAGGGGAGAACACCGGGGAGCTGTTTTTT. Amino acid sequence: CASSPLTGENTGELFF.

V and J are TRBV12-5 and TRBJ2-3; TRBD1 is a possible D gene (6 bases). CDR1 is LGHNT and CDR2 is FRNRAP in the germline V gene. V was cut by 4 bases and J by 2 bases, with 13 bases left in between. CDR3 length equals 15 residues. For the CDR3, the DNA is TGTGCTAGTGGTTACGCAGGGGCCGCCACAGATACGCAGTATTTT. It is translated as CASGYAGAATDTQYF.

CDR3 protein: CASSTQGGNQPQHF. Here the CDR3 DNA reads TGTGCCAGCAGCACACAGGGGGGTAATCAGCCCCAGCATTTT. J is TRBJ1-5 and V is TRBV7-2; 8 bases map to TRBD1. The CDR3 length is 14 residues. Unmatched junction bases numbered 4, after V lost 5 bases and J lost 4 bases. The germline V gene has CDR1 SGHTA and CDR2 FQGNSA.

V and J are TRBV7-9 and TRBJ1-5, with D maybe TRBD1 (6 bases). The CDR3 has 16 residues. Germline CDR1 SEHNR, CDR2 FQNEAQ (reference sequence). V was trimmed by 5 bases and J by 9 bases, leaving 23 bases between them. Here the CDR3 reads CASSPGDVGTIPPQHF. The CDR3 DNA reads TGTGCCAGCAGCCCAGGGGACGTCGGCACCATTCCGCCCCAGCATTTT.

This chain links TRBV29-1 with TRBJ2-1; TRBD2 matches 13 bases. Germline V gene lookup returns CDR1 SQVTM and CDR2 ANQGSEA. V trimming: 6 bases; J trimming: 3 bases; junction bases outside the gene matches: 14. This CDR3 has 18 residues. DNA for the CDR3: TGCAGCGTCACTAGCGGGAGGGCTAGGGGGGTAGTCTACAATGAGCAGTTCTTC. Translation: CSVTSGRARGVVYNEQFF.

The chain joins TRBV27 to TRBJ1-2, with TRBD1 matching over 9 bases. V dropped 5 bases and J dropped 4; count of bases not matched to a gene: 5. Looked up from germline, CDR1 is MNHEY and CDR2 is SMNVEV (reference sequence). The CDR3 length is 14 residues. CDR3 DNA sequence: TGTGCCAGCAGTCGCCGGGACAGGGTCTATGGCTACACCTTC. It codes for CASSRRDRVYGYTF.